A selection of T cell receptor beta chains follows, all from one sample in a study of cytomegalovirus exposure and HLA in healthy donors. Sequencing was performed with immunoSEQ multiplex PCR; in TCRdb, only in-frame clones are kept and a portion is missing. The sample consists of about 210,000 clones, about 85% of them appearing once. Sequenced material: PBMCs. The receptor source for this set is a girl aged 2-10 years in good health and CMV-seronegative. Both conserved end residues are part of each CDR3. The D gene is left open where the match is weak. Clone size is given for some rows only: seen once, a few or many times, or a class if the clone is expanded.

v_call: TRBV19; j_call: TRBJ1-1; clone_size: -; d_call: -; cdr3_nt: TGTGCCAGTAGTATCGGGACAAACATGAACACTGAAGCTTTCTTT; cdr3_aa: CASSIGTNMNTEAFF
v_call: TRBV15; j_call: TRBJ2-7; clone_size: -; d_call: -; cdr3_nt: TGTGCCACCAGCAGAGTAAATGTGGGCAGAGCCTACGAGCAGTACTTC; cdr3_aa: CATSRVNVGRAYEQYF
v_call: TRBV19; j_call: TRBJ1-4; clone_size: -; d_call: TRBD1; cdr3_nt: TGTGCCAGTAGTCTAATAGTATTTGGCGGCAGGGGGCGTTCGGCCAATGAAAAACTGTTTTTT; cdr3_aa: CASSLIVFGGRGRSANEKLFF
v_call: TRBV6-5; j_call: TRBJ2-3; clone_size: -; d_call: -; cdr3_nt: TGTGCCAGCAGGGGCCGCAGCACAGATACGCAGTATTTT; cdr3_aa: CASRGRSTDTQYF
v_call: TRBV11-2; j_call: TRBJ1-1; clone_size: -; d_call: -; cdr3_nt: TGTGCCAGCAGCCCGGAGATGAGGGACACTGAAGCTTTCTTT; cdr3_aa: CASSPEMRDTEAFF
v_call: TRBV5-1; j_call: TRBJ1-4; clone_size: -; d_call: TRBD1; cdr3_nt: TGCGCCTCCTCCCAGGGGGGTTTTAATGAAAAACTGTTTTTT; cdr3_aa: CASSQGGFNEKLFF
v_call: TRBV6-1; j_call: TRBJ2-1; clone_size: -; d_call: TRBD2; cdr3_nt: TGTGCCAGCACGGGACTAGCGGGCCTCAACAATGAGCAGTTCTTC; cdr3_aa: CASTGLAGLNNEQFF
v_call: TRBV19; j_call: TRBJ1-5; clone_size: -; d_call: TRBD1; cdr3_nt: TGTGCCAGTAGTATCCAATATCTTGGACAGGGCCGACAGCCCCAGCATTTT; cdr3_aa: CASSIQYLGQGRQPQHF
v_call: TRBV6-5; j_call: TRBJ2-6; clone_size: -; d_call: -; cdr3_nt: TGTGCCAGCAGTTACGGAGGGACTGGGGCCAACGTCCTGACTTTC; cdr3_aa: CASSYGGTGANVLTF
v_call: TRBV2; j_call: TRBJ2-7; clone_size: -; d_call: TRBD2; cdr3_nt: TGTGCCAGCAGTGAAGCGGGGAGCGGGGGCCACGAGCAGTACTTC; cdr3_aa: CASSEAGSGGHEQYF
v_call: TRBV7-6; j_call: TRBJ1-5; clone_size: -; d_call: TRBD1; cdr3_nt: TGTGCCAGCAGCTCGACAGGGGCGAGCAATCAGCCCCAGCATTTT; cdr3_aa: CASSSTGASNQPQHF
v_call: TRBV7-6; j_call: TRBJ1-1; clone_size: -; d_call: TRBD1; cdr3_nt: TGTGCCAGCAGATTTGCCGGGACAGGGTGGGGATTTGAAGCTTTCTTT; cdr3_aa: CASRFAGTGWGFEAFF
v_call: TRBV18; j_call: TRBJ2-3; clone_size: -; d_call: -; cdr3_nt: TGTGCCAGCTCACTGGCCGGCACAGATACGCAGTATTTT; cdr3_aa: CASSLAGTDTQYF
v_call: TRBV11-3; j_call: TRBJ1-1; clone_size: -; d_call: -; cdr3_nt: TGTGCCAGCAGCTTAGGCTACAGAACTGAAGCTTTCTTT; cdr3_aa: CASSLGYRTEAFF
v_call: TRBV2; j_call: TRBJ2-1; clone_size: -; d_call: TRBD2; cdr3_nt: TGTGCCAGCAGTGAATGGGGGAGGGTCTACAATGAGCAGTTCTTC; cdr3_aa: CASSEWGRVYNEQFF
v_call: TRBV6-1; j_call: TRBJ1-1; clone_size: -; d_call: -; cdr3_nt: TGTGCCAGCAACCCAGGGAACACTGAAGCTTTCTTT; cdr3_aa: CASNPGNTEAFF
v_call: TRBV2; j_call: TRBJ1-1; clone_size: -; d_call: TRBD1; cdr3_nt: TGTGCCAGCAATATCGTGGGGGGACAGGGGTCGACTGAAGCTTTCTTT; cdr3_aa: CASNIVGGQGSTEAFF
v_call: TRBV6-1; j_call: TRBJ2-3; clone_size: few; d_call: -; cdr3_nt: TGTGCCAGCAGTGAATGGCGGGATAGGGATACGCAGTATTTT; cdr3_aa: CASSEWRDRDTQYF
v_call: TRBV6-6; j_call: TRBJ2-6; clone_size: -; d_call: -; cdr3_nt: TGTGCCAGCAGCTCCTACCGCTCTGGGGCCAACGTCCTGACTTTC; cdr3_aa: CASSSYRSGANVLTF
v_call: TRBV5-1; j_call: TRBJ1-3; clone_size: -; d_call: TRBD1; cdr3_nt: TGCGCCAGCAGCTTGGGACAGGGGGAGAACACCATATATTTT; cdr3_aa: CASSLGQGENTIYF
v_call: TRBV2; j_call: TRBJ1-5; clone_size: -; d_call: -; cdr3_nt: TGTGCCAGCAGACAGGAAGGCAATCAGCTCCAGCATTTT; cdr3_aa: CASRQEGNQLQHF
v_call: TRBV4-2; j_call: TRBJ1-6; clone_size: -; d_call: TRBD1; cdr3_nt: TGTGCCAGCAGCCAAGTATCGACAGGGAGTAATTCACCCCTCCACTTT; cdr3_aa: CASSQVSTGSNSPLHF
v_call: TRBV5-1; j_call: TRBJ2-1; clone_size: few; d_call: -; cdr3_nt: TGCGCCAGCAGCGGGGGCCAGAGCTCCTACAATGAGCAGTTCTTC; cdr3_aa: CASSGGQSSYNEQFF
v_call: TRBV6-1; j_call: TRBJ2-1; clone_size: -; d_call: -; cdr3_nt: TGTGCCAGCAGTGAAACTGTAGATGAGCAGTTCTTC; cdr3_aa: CASSETVDEQFF
v_call: TRBV19; j_call: TRBJ1-5; clone_size: -; d_call: -; cdr3_nt: TGTGCCAGTAGTATTCCCCCGGAGCCCAGCAATCAGCCCCAGCATTTT; cdr3_aa: CASSIPPEPSNQPQHF
v_call: TRBV7-6; j_call: TRBJ2-2; clone_size: few; d_call: -; cdr3_nt: TGTGCCAGCAGCTCTCCTTTTGACATCACCGGGGAGCTGTTTTTT; cdr3_aa: CASSSPFDITGELFF
v_call: TRBV11-2; j_call: TRBJ2-3; clone_size: once; d_call: TRBD2; cdr3_nt: TGTGCCAGCAGCTTAGACCTCCAGCCGGGACTAGCAACAGATACGCAGTATTTT; cdr3_aa: CASSLDLQPGLATDTQYF
v_call: TRBV11-3; j_call: TRBJ2-5; clone_size: -; d_call: TRBD2; cdr3_nt: TGTGCCAGCAGCTTAGGCGGGGGGGGTCAAGAGACCCAGTACTTC; cdr3_aa: CASSLGGGGQETQYF
v_call: TRBV6-1; j_call: TRBJ2-5; clone_size: -; d_call: TRBD2; cdr3_nt: TGTGCCAGCAGTGAACTAGCGGGAACAGAGACCCAGTACTTC; cdr3_aa: CASSELAGTETQYF
v_call: TRBV6-1; j_call: TRBJ2-3; clone_size: once; d_call: -; cdr3_nt: TGTGCCAGCAGTGTTGCGCCGGGGGAAGGTACGCAGTATTTT; cdr3_aa: CASSVAPGEGTQYF
v_call: TRBV6-5; j_call: TRBJ2-6; clone_size: -; d_call: -; cdr3_nt: TGTGCCAGCAGTTACTCACGCGCGTCTGGGGCCAACGTCCTGACTTTC; cdr3_aa: CASSYSRASGANVLTF
v_call: TRBV27; j_call: TRBJ2-7; clone_size: -; d_call: -; cdr3_nt: TGTGCCACCCGAGAGACAGCCTTACGTTCCTACGAGCAGTACTTC; cdr3_aa: CATRETALRSYEQYF
v_call: TRBV27; j_call: TRBJ2-3; clone_size: -; d_call: TRBD2; cdr3_nt: TGTGCCAGCAGTTTTTCAAGGACTAGCGGGGGGGCCGGAGATACGCAGTATTTT; cdr3_aa: CASSFSRTSGGAGDTQYF
v_call: TRBV7-9; j_call: TRBJ2-7; clone_size: -; d_call: TRBD2; cdr3_nt: TGTGCCAGCAGCTTAGTAGGTAGCGGGAGGTCGATACTCTACGAGCAGTACTTC; cdr3_aa: CASSLVGSGRSILYEQYF
v_call: TRBV6-5; j_call: TRBJ1-1; clone_size: -; d_call: -; cdr3_nt: TGTGCCAGCAGTTACTCAACAGGGAGAGATGTAGCTTTCTTT; cdr3_aa: CASSYSTGRDVAFF
v_call: TRBV11-2; j_call: TRBJ2-1; clone_size: few; d_call: -; cdr3_nt: TGTGCCAGCAGCTTAGATCCTAATCACCTCTCCTACAATGAGCAGTTCTTC; cdr3_aa: CASSLDPNHLSYNEQFF
v_call: TRBV5-6; j_call: TRBJ2-7; clone_size: -; d_call: TRBD2; cdr3_nt: TGTGCCAGCAGCTTGTATCCGGGACTAGCGGAGGTCTACGAGCAGTACTTC; cdr3_aa: CASSLYPGLAEVYEQYF
v_call: TRBV7-9; j_call: TRBJ2-3; clone_size: -; d_call: -; cdr3_nt: TGTTCCAGCAGCTTTTTTCCCACCGGAGATACGCAGTATTTT; cdr3_aa: CSSSFFPTGDTQYF
v_call: TRBV7-9; j_call: TRBJ2-1; clone_size: -; d_call: TRBD1; cdr3_nt: TGTGCCAGCAGCTCGACAGGGGGGGTAGACTACAATGAGCAGTTCTTC; cdr3_aa: CASSSTGGVDYNEQFF
v_call: TRBV27; j_call: TRBJ2-7; clone_size: -; d_call: -; cdr3_nt: TGTGCCAGCAGTTCCGCTCATAGCTCCTACGAGCAGTACTTC; cdr3_aa: CASSSAHSSYEQYF
v_call: TRBV5-4; j_call: TRBJ2-5; clone_size: -; d_call: -; cdr3_nt: TGTGCCAGCAGCCTCCGGGTCGGGCAAGAGACCCAGTACTTC; cdr3_aa: CASSLRVGQETQYF
v_call: TRBV4-2; j_call: TRBJ2-1; clone_size: -; d_call: TRBD2; cdr3_nt: TGTGCCAGCAGCCAAGAGAGGACTAGCGGACTAAATGAGCAGTTCTTC; cdr3_aa: CASSQERTSGLNEQFF
v_call: TRBV19; j_call: TRBJ1-6; clone_size: -; d_call: TRBD1; cdr3_nt: TGTGCCAGTAGTCAAGGGGACAGGGGAAATTCACCCCTCCACTTT; cdr3_aa: CASSQGDRGNSPLHF
v_call: TRBV6-5; j_call: TRBJ2-5; clone_size: few; d_call: TRBD1; cdr3_nt: TGTGCCAGCAGTCCGGGGACAGCCCAAGAGACCCAGTACTTC; cdr3_aa: CASSPGTAQETQYF
v_call: TRBV28; j_call: TRBJ1-2; clone_size: once; d_call: -; cdr3_nt: TGTGCCAGCAGTTTAGCAGGGTATGGCTACACCTTC; cdr3_aa: CASSLAGYGYTF
v_call: TRBV6-1; j_call: TRBJ2-1; clone_size: -; d_call: -; cdr3_nt: TGTGCCAGCAGTGATACCCAGGGTGGTCGGTTATACAATGAGCAGTTCTTC; cdr3_aa: CASSDTQGGRLYNEQFF
v_call: TRBV2; j_call: TRBJ2-3; clone_size: -; d_call: TRBD1; cdr3_nt: TGTGCCAGCAGGGGGGACAGCGGATGGACGCAGTATTTT; cdr3_aa: CASRGDSGWTQYF
v_call: TRBV9; j_call: TRBJ2-3; clone_size: -; d_call: TRBD2; cdr3_nt: TGTGCCAGCAGCCCGACCGGCGGGGGGGGAGTGGGGCAGTATTTT; cdr3_aa: CASSPTGGGGVGQYF